A selection of T cell receptor beta chains follows, all from one sample in a study of T cell responses to AZD1222 COVID-19 vaccine. Assay used: immunoSEQ multiplex PCR; TCRdb lists only in-frame clones, some missing. The sample records 200,000 or so clones, around 86% being singletons. Source: peripheral blood, taken on day 0 of MenACWY control vaccination. The receptors stem from an adult in good health. The CDR3 runs from the conserved cysteine through the conserved F or W. D genes are given only for firm matches. The size of a clone is reported for some rows only, either as once, few or many, or as a class for expanded clones.

cdr3_aa	cdr3_nt	clone_size	d_call	v_call	j_call
CATSRDGYEQYF	TGTGCCACCAGCAGAGATGGCTACGAGCAGTACTTC	-	-	TRBV15	TRBJ2-7
CASRGVGGGLQETQYF	TGTGCCAGCAGAGGAGTAGGGGGGGGGCTGCAAGAGACCCAGTACTTC	-	-	TRBV28	TRBJ2-5
CASSPPGTDTQYF	TGTGCCAGCAGCCCCCCAGGAACGGATACGCAGTATTTT	-	-	TRBV3-1/TRBV3-2	TRBJ2-3
CASSLSTRQGGQPQHF	TGTGCCAGCAGTTTATCGACTCGGCAGGGAGGTCAGCCCCAGCATTTT	-	-	TRBV27	TRBJ1-5
CASSPGVGDKNIQYF	TGTGCCAGCAGTCCAGGGGTCGGTGACAAAAACATTCAGTACTTC	-	-	TRBV5-4	TRBJ2-4
CASSLVWNTEAFF	TGTGCCAGCAGCTTGGTCTGGAACACTGAAGCTTTCTTT	-	-	TRBV5-6	TRBJ1-1
CASSQGTGALDEQFF	TGTGCCAGCAGCCAAGGGACAGGGGCACTCGATGAGCAGTTCTTC	-	TRBD1	TRBV11-2	TRBJ2-1
CASSLVPGTDNSPLHF	TGTGCCAGCAGCTTGGTGCCCGGGACGGATAATTCACCCCTCCACTTT	-	-	TRBV5-6	TRBJ1-6
CAISIKGGNTEAFF	TGTGCCATCAGTATAAAGGGTGGGAACACTGAAGCTTTCTTT	-	-	TRBV10-3	TRBJ1-1
CASRKTSTGTVSNQPQHF	TGTGCCAGCAGGAAGACTTCAACCGGGACGGTGAGCAATCAGCCCCAGCATTTT	-	-	TRBV27	TRBJ1-5
CASSPGTSGLAEQFF	TGCGCCAGCAGCCCAGGGACTAGCGGGTTGGCTGAGCAGTTCTTC	-	TRBD2	TRBV5-1	TRBJ2-1
CASSQGVFAGELFF	TGTGCCAGCAGCCAGGGAGTTTTCGCCGGGGAGCTGTTTTTT	few	-	TRBV3-1/TRBV3-2	TRBJ2-2
CASSYKLGFAFF	TGTGCCAGCAGTTACAAGCTGGGGTTCGCTTTCTTT	-	-	TRBV6-2/TRBV6-3	TRBJ1-1
CASSITGAGSEKLFF	TGTGCCAGTAGTATTACAGGGGCGGGAAGTGAAAAACTGTTTTTT	-	TRBD1	TRBV19	TRBJ1-4
CASSQDLGVNTEAFF	TGCGCCAGCAGCCAAGATTTGGGGGTGAACACTGAAGCTTTCTTT	-	-	TRBV4-1	TRBJ1-1
CASSLDATDTQYF	TGTGCCAGCAGCTTAGATGCGACAGATACGCAGTATTTT	-	-	TRBV7-3	TRBJ2-3
CASSPPGRTYEQYF	TGTGCCAGCTCACCACCGGGGCGGACCTACGAGCAGTACTTC	-	-	TRBV18	TRBJ2-7